The entry that follows covers one T cell receptor beta chain sequence. Its antigen is not identified. This sample is drawn from a study of post-analysis software for immune sequencing data. Overall study: Patients with relapsing-remitting, secondary progressive and progressive-relapsing multiple sclerosis courses were all represented.

With 5 bases removed from V and 0 bases from J, the gap between germline ends came to 17 bases. The CDR3 extends over 16 amino acids. The germline V gene has CDR1 MNHEY and CDR2 SVGEGT. General study results and limits: Controls showed lower frequencies than patients for roughly five TRBV segments, and TRBV5-6, TRBV5-1 and TRBV20-1 were among these.

cDNA libraries of TCR beta carried unique molecular identifiers. TCRdb re-called the PCR reads through MiXCR, storing one row per CDR3 protein. The table shows roughly 800,000 distinct CDR3 sequences, with approximately 30% occurring only once. The chain couples TRBV6-2 or TRBV6-3 to TRBJ2-7; the D gene is possibly TRBD2 (5 bases). This TCR was recovered from a girl under 18 with multiple sclerosis. The material sequenced was blood. The CDR3 sequence: CASSELAGSTSYEQYF. For the CDR3, the DNA is TGTGCCAGCAGTGAACTCGCGGGCTCGACCTCCTACGAGCAGTACTTC.